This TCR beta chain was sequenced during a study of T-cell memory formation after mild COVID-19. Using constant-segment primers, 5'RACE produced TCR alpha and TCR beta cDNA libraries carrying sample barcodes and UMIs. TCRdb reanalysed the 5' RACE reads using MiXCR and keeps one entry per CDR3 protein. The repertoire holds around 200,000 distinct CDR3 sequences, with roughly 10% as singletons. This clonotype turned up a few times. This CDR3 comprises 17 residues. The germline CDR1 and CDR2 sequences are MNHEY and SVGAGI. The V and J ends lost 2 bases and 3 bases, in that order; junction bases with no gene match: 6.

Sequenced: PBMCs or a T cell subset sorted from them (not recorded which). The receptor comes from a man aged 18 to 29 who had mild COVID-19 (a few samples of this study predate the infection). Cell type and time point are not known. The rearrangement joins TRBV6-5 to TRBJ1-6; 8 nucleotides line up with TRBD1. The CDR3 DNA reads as TGTGCCAGCAGTTACGACCGGGACAGGATCTATAATTCACCCCTCCACTTT. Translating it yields CASSYDRDRIYNSPLHF.